The TCR beta chain under discussion was sequenced for a study of cytotoxic CD8 clonotypes in ibrutinib-treated CLL. Turning to the study itself: The response samples were taken once patients had been treated for a median of about 12 months, range 6 to 36. Study-level results: Having risen at ibrutinib response, clonality had fallen back toward baseline by progression. The public clonotypes identified were infrequent and showed contraction or stability on treatment.

The germline V and J ends were trimmed by 1 base and 0 bases, with 7 bases remaining between them. Germline CDR1 is LNHDA and CDR2 is SQIVND (reference sequence). CDR3 length: 15 amino acids. Profiling relied on immunoSEQ multiplex PCR, and the TCRdb table lists in-frame clones only, not all of them. The repertoire holds around 130,000 clones, with about 85% as singletons. Genomic DNA in a quantity of roughly 2.2 micrograms was derived from cryopreserved PBMCs for TCR beta libraries. Comment on this clone: Its target is unknown.

The material was PBMCs, obtained after 24 months of ibrutinib treatment. This sequence was found in a human donor with chronic lymphocytic leukemia. The genes are TRBV19 and TRBJ1-5; the D is unclear. CDR3 in DNA: TGTGCCAGTAGTATAGTCGGAAATAGCAATCAGCCCCAGCATTTT. As protein: CASSIVGNSNQPQHF.